Each of the 14 T cell receptor beta chains below was sequenced from the same sample in a study of patients and donors after allogeneic stem cell transplantation. Via MiXCR, TCRdb re-called the RT-PCR reads, giving one row per CDR3 protein. This sample has tens of thousands of distinct CDR3 sequences, with roughly 50% found just once. Sequencing was performed on blood, either unsorted or a sorted T cell fraction (not recorded which). All receptors come from a human donor who was either an allogeneic HSCT recipient or a stem cell or donor lymphocyte infusion donor (not recorded which). It is not recorded whose cells these are; they may come from a transplant donor.

This clonotype was picked up a small number of times. The chain couples TRBV12-3 or TRBV12-4 to TRBJ1-1; D remains ambiguous. The CDR3 contains 13 residues. The ends were cut back, 2 bases at V and 4 bases at J, with 8 bases in the middle. The CDR3 region is CASSLPGVTEAFF. The CDR3 DNA follows: TGTGCCAGCAGTTTACCTGGGGTCACTGAAGCTTTCTTT.

The rearrangement links TRBV7-9 to TRBJ2-4; 10 nucleotides line up with TRBD1. Germline V gene lookup returns CDR1 SEHNR and CDR2 FQNEAQ (reference sequence). This CDR3 spans 14 amino acids. With V trimmed by 5 bases and J by 8 bases, 6 bases remained unmatched. The CDR3 reads CASSPGTGEDIQYF. CDR3 in DNA: TGTGCCAGCAGCCCCGGGACAGGGGAGGACATTCAGTACTTC.

This clonotype was observed a few times. This chain links TRBV4-2 with TRBJ1-3, with D uncertain. Trimming cost V 0 bases and J 3 bases, with 15 bases left between them. Germline values: CDR1 LGHNA, CDR2 YNFKEQ. The CDR3 runs 17 residues. CDR3 amino acids: CASSQDRLGYIGNTIYF. CDR3 nucleotides: TGTGCCAGCAGCCAAGACCGTCTGGGCTATATTGGAAACACCATATATTTT.

This clonotype was observed a few times. The rearrangement uses TRBV28 and TRBJ1-2; D remains ambiguous. This CDR3 comprises 13 residues. Germline V lookup: CDR1 MDHEN, CDR2 SYDVKM. V was trimmed by 2 bases and J by 2 bases, leaving 6 bases between them. The CDR3 DNA sequence: TGTGCCAGCAGTTTACTAGCGAACTATGGCTACACCTTC. This sequence encodes CASSLLANYGYTF.

This clonotype was seen once. The chain is built from TRBV6-5 and TRBJ2-7; TRBD2 agrees at 13 bases. There are 16 residues in the CDR3. Germline V lookup: CDR1 MNHEY, CDR2 SVGAGI. Germline trimming cut 2 bases from V and 3 bases from J; bases unmatched to any gene: 4. The CDR3: CASSYGLAGAIYEQYF. The DNA for the CDR3 is TGTGCCAGCAGTTACGGACTAGCGGGAGCCATCTACGAGCAGTACTTC.

A few counts support this clonotype. The chain carries TRBV20-1 and TRBJ1-2; TRBD1 might be the D (6 bases). Germline CDR1 DFQATT, CDR2 SNEGSKA (reference sequence). This CDR3 contains 15 residues. V lost 5 bases and J lost 2, with 18 bases in between. In nucleotides, the CDR3 is TGCAGTGCTTCTAGGGGGGACACCATAAACTATGGCTACACCTTC. It specifies CSASRGDTINYGYTF.

J is TRBJ2-1 and V is TRBV4-3; 12 bases are a match to TRBD2. This CDR3 comprises 15 residues. From germline, CDR1 is LGHNA and CDR2 YSLEER. V lost 11 bases, J lost 7 bases, and 12 bases stayed unmatched. Here the CDR3 DNA reads TGCGCCTCCAGACTAGCGGGAGAATCTGAGAATGAGCAGTTCTTC. Protein product: CASRLAGESENEQFF.

In this sample, this clonotype turned up a few times. J is TRBJ1-2 and V is TRBV7-6; the D is unclear. Germline V gene sequence: CDR1 SGHVS, CDR2 FNYEAQ. The ends were cut back, 1 base at V and 8 bases at J, with 14 bases in the middle. This CDR3 has 14 residues. Here the CDR3 reads CASSLEASTSGYTF. CDR3 DNA sequence: TGTGCCAGCAGCTTAGAGGCCTCGACTTCCGGCTACACCTTC. The full variable domain, in which reference TRBV7-6 and TRBJ1-2 provide the parts outside the CDR3, is GAGVSQSPRYKVTKRGQDVALRCDPISGHVSLYWYRQALGQGPEFLTYFNYEAQQDKSGLPNDRFSAERPEGSISTLTIQRTEQRDSAMYRCASSLEASTSGYTFGSGTRLTVV.

This clonotype appeared a few times. The chain carries TRBV7-2 and TRBJ1-2, with 9 nucleotides matching TRBD1. J lost 4 bases, V lost 5 bases, and 11 bases had no gene match. The CDR3 contains 16 residues. The germline gives CDR1 SGHTA, CDR2 FQGNSA. The CDR3 sequence: CASSTRTGQGRYGYTF. For the CDR3, the DNA is TGTGCCAGCAGCACTAGGACCGGACAGGGGCGCTATGGCTACACCTTC.

This clonotype has more than one count but fewer than ten. The V gene is TRBV28, the J gene TRBJ1-4; D is unresolved. The CDR3 spans 15 residues. The germline V gene has CDR1 MDHEN and CDR2 SYDVKM. Trimming took 5 bases from V and 4 from J, leaving 14 bases between them. The CDR3 here is CASSPPTGSNEKLFF. The CDR3 DNA reads TGTGCCAGCAGTCCGCCGACGGGTAGTAATGAAAAACTGTTTTTT.

V usage is TRBV5-1 and J usage is TRBJ1-1; TRBD1 matches 9 bases. The CDR3 is 15 amino acids. V was clipped by 7 bases and J by 4 bases; unmatched bases: 11. CDR1 and CDR2 from the germline V gene are SGHRS and YFSETQ. The CDR3, as DNA: TGCGCCAGCCGTCCCGGGACAGGGACCGGCACTGAAGCTTTCTTT. Translating it yields CASRPGTGTGTEAFF.

The chain joins TRBV6-5 to TRBJ1-1, with 7 bases identical to TRBD1. The germline gives CDR1 MNHEY, CDR2 SVGAGI. The CDR3 length is 14 residues. The trim removed 3 bases at V and 1 base at J, leaving 2 bases unmatched. For the CDR3, the DNA is TGTGCCAGCAGTTATTGGACAGGGAACACTGAAGCTTTCTTT. It translates to CASSYWTGNTEAFF.

This rearrangement joins TRBV28 to TRBJ1-5; D not resolved. With 2 bases removed from V and 4 bases from J, the gap between germline ends came to 21 bases. The CDR3 spans 18 residues. CDR1 and CDR2 from the germline V gene are MDHEN and SYDVKM. DNA for the CDR3: TGTGCCAGCAGTTTAAGCCCCCCCCTACGGATCTTAAATCAGCCCCAGCATTTT. This translates into CASSLSPPLRILNQPQHF.

The rearrangement links TRBV18 to TRBJ1-5; D remains unclear. The V end was cut by 5 bases, the J end by 3 bases, with 11 bases between. The CDR3 has 14 residues. Germline V lookup: CDR1 KGHSH, CDR2 LQKENI. CDR3 in DNA: TGTGCCAGCTCAGATAACAGAAACAATCAGCCCCAGCATTTT. Protein product: CASSDNRNNQPQHF.